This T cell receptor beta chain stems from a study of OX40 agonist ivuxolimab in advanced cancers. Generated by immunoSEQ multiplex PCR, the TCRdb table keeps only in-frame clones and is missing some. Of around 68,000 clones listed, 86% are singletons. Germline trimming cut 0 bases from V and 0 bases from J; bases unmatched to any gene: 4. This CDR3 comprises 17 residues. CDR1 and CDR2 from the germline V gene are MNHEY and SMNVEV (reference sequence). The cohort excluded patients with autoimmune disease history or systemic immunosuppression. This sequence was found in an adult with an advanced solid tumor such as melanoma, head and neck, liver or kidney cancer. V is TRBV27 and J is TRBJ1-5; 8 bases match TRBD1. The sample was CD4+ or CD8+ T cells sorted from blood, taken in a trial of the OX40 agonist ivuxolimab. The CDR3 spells CASSLSGGQGSNQPQHF. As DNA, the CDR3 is TGTGCCAGCAGTTTATCGGGCGGACAGGGTAGCAATCAGCCCCAGCATTTT.